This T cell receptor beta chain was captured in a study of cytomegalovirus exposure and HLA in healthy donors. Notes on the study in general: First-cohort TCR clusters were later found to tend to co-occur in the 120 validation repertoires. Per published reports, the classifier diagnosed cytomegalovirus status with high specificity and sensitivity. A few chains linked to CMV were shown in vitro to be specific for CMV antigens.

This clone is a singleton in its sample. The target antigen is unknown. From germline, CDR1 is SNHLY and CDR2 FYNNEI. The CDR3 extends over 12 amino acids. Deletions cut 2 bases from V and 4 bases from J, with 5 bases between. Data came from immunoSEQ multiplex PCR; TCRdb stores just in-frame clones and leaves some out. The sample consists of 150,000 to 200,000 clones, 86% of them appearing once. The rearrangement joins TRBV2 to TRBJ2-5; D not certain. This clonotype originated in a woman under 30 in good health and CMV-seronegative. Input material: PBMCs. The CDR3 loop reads CASSEFGETQYF. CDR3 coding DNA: TGTGCCAGCAGTGAATTCGGAGAGACCCAGTACTTC.